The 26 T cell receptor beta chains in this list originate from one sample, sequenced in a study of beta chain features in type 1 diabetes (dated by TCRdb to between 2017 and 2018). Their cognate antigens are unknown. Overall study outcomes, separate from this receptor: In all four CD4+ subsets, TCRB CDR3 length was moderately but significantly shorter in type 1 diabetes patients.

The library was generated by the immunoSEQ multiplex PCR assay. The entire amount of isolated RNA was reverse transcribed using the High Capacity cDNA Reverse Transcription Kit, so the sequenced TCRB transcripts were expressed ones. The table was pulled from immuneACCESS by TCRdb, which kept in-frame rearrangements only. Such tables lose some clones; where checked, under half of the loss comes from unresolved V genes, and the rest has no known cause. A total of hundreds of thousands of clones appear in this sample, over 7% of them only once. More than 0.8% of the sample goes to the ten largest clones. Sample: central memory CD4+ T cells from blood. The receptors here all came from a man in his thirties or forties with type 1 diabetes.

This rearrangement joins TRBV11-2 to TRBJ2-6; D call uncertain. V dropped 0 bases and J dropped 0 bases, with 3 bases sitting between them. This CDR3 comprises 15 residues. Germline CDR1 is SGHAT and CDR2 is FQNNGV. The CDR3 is CASSLEVSGANVLTF. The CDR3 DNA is TGTGCCAGCAGCTTAGAGGTCTCTGGGGCCAACGTCCTGACTTTC.

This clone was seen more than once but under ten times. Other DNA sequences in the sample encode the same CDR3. As DNA, the CDR3 is TGTGCCACCAGCAGAGACGGACAGCCTAATCAGCCCCAGCATTTT. Translating it yields CATSRDGQPNQPQHF. This sequence joins TRBV15 and TRBJ1-5; tentatively, D is TRBD1 (6 bases). The CDR3 contains 15 residues. The germline V gene has CDR1 LNHNV and CDR2 YYDKDF (reference sequence). Trimming pared 0 bases from V and 4 bases from J, leaving 10 bases between.

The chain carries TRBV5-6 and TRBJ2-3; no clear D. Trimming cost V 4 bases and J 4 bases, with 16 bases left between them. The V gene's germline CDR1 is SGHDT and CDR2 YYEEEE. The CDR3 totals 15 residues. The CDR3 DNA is TGTGCCAGCAGCCTGAGCCTCACCATTGCAGATACGCAGTATTTT. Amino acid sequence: CASSLSLTIADTQYF.

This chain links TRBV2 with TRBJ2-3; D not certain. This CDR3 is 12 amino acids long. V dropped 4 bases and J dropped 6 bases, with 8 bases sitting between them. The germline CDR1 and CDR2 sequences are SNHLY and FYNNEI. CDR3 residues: CASSGLTDTQYF. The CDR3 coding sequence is TGTGCCAGCAGTGGGCTGACTGATACGCAGTATTTT.

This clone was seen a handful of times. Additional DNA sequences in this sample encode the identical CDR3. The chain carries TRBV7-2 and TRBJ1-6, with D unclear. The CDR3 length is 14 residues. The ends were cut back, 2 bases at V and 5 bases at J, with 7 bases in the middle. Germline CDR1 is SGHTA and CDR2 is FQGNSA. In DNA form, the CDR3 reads TGTGCCAGCAGCTTATCACGGGATAATTCACCCCTCCACTTT. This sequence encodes CASSLSRDNSPLHF.

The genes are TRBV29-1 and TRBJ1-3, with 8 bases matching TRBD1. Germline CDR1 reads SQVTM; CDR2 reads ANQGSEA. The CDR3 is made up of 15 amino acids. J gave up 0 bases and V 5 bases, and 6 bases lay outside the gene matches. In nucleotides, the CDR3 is TGCAGCGTTTCCGGGACAGGTTCCTCTGGAAACACCATATATTTT. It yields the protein CSVSGTGSSGNTIYF.

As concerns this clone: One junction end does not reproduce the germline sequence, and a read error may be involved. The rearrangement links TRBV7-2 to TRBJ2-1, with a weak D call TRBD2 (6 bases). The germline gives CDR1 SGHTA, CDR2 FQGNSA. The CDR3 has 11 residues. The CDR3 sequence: CASSLALAWFF. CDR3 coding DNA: TGTGCCAGCAGTTTAGCTCTAGCGTGGTTCTTC.

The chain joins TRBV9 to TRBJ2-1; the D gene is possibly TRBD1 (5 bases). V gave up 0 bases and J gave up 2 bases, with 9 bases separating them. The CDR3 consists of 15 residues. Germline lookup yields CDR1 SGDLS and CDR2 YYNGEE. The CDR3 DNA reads TGTGCCAGCAGCGTAGTTGGGGCCGCCTACAATGAGCAGTTCTTC. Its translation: CASSVVGAAYNEQFF.

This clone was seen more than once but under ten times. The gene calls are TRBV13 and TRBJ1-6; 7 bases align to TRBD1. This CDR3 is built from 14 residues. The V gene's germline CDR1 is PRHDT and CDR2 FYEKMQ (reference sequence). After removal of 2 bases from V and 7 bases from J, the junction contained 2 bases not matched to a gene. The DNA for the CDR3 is TGTGCCAGCAGCTTAACGGGACAGAATTCACCCCTCCACTTT. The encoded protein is CASSLTGQNSPLHF.

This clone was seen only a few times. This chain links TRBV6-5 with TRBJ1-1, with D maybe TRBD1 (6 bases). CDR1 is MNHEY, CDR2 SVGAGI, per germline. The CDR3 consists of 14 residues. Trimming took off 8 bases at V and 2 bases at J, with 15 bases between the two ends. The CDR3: CASAYQGINTEAFF. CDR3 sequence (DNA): TGTGCCAGCGCCTATCAGGGGATTAACACTGAAGCTTTCTTT.

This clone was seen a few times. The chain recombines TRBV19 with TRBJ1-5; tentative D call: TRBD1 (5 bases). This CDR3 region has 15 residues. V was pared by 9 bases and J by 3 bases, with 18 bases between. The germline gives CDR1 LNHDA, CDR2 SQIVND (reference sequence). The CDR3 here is CASTRGDRSNQPQHF. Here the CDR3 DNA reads TGTGCCAGCACAAGGGGAGACAGATCCAATCAGCCCCAGCATTTT.

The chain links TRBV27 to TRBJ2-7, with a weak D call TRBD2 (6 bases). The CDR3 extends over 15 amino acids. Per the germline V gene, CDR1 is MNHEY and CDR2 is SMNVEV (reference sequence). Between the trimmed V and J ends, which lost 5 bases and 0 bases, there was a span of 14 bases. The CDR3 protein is CASSQRAIISYEQYF. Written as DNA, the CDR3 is TGTGCCAGCAGTCAGCGGGCTATAATCTCCTACGAGCAGTACTTC.

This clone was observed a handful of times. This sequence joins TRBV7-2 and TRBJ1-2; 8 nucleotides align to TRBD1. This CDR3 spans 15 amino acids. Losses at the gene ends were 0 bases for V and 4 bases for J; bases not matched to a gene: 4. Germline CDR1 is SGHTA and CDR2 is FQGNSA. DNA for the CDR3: TGTGCCAGCAGCTTAGCCACAGGGGGGAGCTATGGCTACACCTTC. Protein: CASSLATGGSYGYTF.

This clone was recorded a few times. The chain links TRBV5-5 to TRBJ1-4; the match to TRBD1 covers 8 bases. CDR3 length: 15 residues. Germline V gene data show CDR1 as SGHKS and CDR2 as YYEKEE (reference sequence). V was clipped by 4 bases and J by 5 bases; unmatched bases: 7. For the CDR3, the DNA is TGTGCCAGCAGCCCAGGGACAGGCCCGAATGAAAAACTGTTTTTT. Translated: CASSPGTGPNEKLFF.

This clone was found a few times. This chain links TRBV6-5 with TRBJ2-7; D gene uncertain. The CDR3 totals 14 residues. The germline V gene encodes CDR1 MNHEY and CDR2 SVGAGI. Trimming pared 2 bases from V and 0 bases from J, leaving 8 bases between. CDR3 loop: CASSYIKGSYEQYF. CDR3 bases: TGTGCCAGCAGTTACATCAAGGGCTCCTACGAGCAGTACTTC.

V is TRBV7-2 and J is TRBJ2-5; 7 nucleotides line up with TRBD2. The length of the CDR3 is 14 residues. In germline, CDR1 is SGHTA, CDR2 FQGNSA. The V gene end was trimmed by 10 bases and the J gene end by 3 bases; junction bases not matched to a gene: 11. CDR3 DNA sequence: TGTGCCACCGCCACGGGGAGGGGAAAAGAGACCCAGTACTTC. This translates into CATATGRGKETQYF.

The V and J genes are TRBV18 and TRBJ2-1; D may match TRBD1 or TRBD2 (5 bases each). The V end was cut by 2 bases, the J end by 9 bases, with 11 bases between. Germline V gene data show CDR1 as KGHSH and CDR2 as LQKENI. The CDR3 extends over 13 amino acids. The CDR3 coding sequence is TGTGCCAGCTCACCATACCGGGACCGTGAGCAGTTCTTC. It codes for CASSPYRDREQFF.

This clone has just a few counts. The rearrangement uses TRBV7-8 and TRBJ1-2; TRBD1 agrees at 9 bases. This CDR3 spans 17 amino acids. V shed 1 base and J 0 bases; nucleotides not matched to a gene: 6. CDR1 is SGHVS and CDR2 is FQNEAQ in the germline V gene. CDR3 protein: CASSLVPGQGSNYGYTF. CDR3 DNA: TGTGCCAGCAGCTTAGTCCCGGGACAGGGATCTAACTATGGCTACACCTTC.

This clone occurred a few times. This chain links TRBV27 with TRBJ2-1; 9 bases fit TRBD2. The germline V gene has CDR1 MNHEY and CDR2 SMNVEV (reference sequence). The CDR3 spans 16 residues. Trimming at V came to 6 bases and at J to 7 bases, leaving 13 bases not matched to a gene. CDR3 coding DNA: TGTGCCAGCAGGGACTTTAGCGGGGGAGGAAGGAATGAGCAGTTCTTC. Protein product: CASRDFSGGGRNEQFF.

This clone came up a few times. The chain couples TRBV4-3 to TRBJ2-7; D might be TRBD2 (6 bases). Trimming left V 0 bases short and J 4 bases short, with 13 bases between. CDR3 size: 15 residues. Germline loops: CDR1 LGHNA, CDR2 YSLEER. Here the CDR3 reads CASSQELEAGYEQYF. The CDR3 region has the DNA TGCGCCAGCAGCCAAGAACTGGAGGCGGGATACGAGCAGTACTTC.

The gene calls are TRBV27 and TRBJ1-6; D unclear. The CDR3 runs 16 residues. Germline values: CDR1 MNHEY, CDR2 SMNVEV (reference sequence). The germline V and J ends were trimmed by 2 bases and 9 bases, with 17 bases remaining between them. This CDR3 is CASSLDSQLSSSPLHF. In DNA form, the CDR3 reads TGTGCCAGCAGTTTAGATAGCCAACTTAGTTCTTCACCCCTCCACTTT.

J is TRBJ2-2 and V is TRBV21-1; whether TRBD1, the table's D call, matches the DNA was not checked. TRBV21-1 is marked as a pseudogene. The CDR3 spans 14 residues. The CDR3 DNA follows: TGTGCCAGCAGCAACGGGACAGACTCCGGGGAGCTGTTTTTT. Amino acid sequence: CASSNGTDSGELFF.

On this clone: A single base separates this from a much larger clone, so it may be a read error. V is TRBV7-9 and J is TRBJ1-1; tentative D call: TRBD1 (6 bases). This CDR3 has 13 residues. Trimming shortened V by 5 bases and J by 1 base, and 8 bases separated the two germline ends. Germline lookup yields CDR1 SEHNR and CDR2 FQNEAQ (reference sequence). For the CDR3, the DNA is TGTGCCAGCAGCCGACAGGAGAACACTGAAGCTTTCTTT. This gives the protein CASSRQENTEAFF.

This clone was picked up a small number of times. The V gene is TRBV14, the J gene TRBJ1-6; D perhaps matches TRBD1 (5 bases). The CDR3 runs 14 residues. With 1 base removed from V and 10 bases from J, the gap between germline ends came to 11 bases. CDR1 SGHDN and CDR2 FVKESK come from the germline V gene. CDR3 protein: CASSQGLGPSPLHF. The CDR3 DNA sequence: TGTGCCAGCAGCCAAGGATTGGGGCCCTCACCCCTCCACTTT.

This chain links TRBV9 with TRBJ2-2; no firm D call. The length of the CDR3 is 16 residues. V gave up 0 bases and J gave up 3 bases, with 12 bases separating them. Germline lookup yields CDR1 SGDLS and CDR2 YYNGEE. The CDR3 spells CASSVEGSVYTGELFF. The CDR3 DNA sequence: TGTGCCAGCAGCGTAGAAGGATCAGTTTACACCGGGGAGCTGTTTTTT.

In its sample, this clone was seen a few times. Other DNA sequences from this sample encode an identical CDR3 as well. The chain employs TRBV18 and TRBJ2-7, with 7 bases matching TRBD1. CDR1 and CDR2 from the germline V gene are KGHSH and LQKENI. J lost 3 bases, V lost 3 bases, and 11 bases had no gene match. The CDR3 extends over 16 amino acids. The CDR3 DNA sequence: TGTGCCAGCTCACCGGGGCAGCCAGGGGGTGGCTACGAGCAGTACTTC. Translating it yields CASSPGQPGGGYEQYF.